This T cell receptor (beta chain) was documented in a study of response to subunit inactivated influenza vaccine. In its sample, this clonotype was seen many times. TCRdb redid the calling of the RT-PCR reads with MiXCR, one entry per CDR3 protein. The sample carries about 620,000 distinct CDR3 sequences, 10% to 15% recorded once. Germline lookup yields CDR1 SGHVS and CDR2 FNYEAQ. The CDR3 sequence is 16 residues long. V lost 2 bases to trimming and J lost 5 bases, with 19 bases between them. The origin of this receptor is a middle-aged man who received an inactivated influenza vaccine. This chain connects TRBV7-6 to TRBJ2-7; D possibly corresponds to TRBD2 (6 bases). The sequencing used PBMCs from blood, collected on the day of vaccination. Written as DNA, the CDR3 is TGTGCCAGCAGCTTAAAGATCTGGACTAACCACGACGAGCAGTACTTC. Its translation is CASSLKIWTNHDEQYF.